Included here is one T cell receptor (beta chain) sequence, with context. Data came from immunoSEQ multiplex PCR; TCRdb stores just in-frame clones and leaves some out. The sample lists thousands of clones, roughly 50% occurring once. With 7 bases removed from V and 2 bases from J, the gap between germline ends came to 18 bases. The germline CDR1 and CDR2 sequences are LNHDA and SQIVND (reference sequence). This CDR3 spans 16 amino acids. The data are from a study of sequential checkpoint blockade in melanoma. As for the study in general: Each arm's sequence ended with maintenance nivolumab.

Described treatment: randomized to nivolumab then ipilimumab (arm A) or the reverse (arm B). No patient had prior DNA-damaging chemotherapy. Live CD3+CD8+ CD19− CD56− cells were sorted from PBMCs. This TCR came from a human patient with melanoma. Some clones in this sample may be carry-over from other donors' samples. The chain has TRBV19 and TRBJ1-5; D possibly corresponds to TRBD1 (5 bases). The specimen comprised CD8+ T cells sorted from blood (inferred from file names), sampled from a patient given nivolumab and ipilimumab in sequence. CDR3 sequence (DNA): TGTGCCAGTAACCCCCTTAGGGGTTTCGGCAATCAGCCCCAGCATTTT. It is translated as CASNPLRGFGNQPQHF.